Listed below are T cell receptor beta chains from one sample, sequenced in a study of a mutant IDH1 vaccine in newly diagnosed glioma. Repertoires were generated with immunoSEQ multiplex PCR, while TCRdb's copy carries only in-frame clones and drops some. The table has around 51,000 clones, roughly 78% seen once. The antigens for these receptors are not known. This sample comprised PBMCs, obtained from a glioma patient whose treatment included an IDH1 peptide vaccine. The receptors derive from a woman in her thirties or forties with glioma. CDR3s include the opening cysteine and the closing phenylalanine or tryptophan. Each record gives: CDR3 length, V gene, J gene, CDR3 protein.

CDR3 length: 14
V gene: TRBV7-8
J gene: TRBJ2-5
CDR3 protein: CASSLISGEETQYF

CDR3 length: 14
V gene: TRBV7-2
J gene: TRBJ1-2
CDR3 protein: CASSLVGTGSGYTF

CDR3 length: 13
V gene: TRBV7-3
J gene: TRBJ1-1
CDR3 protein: CASSLGSVTEAFF

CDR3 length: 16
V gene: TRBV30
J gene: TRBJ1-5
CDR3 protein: CAWSLPGAISNQPQHF

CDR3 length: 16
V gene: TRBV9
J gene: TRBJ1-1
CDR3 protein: CASSVDKNLRNTEAFF

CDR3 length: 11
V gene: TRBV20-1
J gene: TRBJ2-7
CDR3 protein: CSALGADEQYF

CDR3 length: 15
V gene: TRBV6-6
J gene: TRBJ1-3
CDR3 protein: CASSYSRGGGNTIYF

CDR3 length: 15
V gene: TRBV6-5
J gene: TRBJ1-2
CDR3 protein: CASSYKGQESYGYTF

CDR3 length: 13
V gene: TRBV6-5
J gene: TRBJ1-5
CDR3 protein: CASSRRSNQPQHF

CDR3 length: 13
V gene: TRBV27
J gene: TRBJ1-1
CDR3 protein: CASRRDRTSEAFF

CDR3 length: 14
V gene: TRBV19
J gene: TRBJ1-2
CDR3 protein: CASNLGTFNYGYTF

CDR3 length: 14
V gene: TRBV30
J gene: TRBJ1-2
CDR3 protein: CAWTQRDTSYGYTF

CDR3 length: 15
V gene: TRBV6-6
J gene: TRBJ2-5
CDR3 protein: CASSSTSGGQETQYF

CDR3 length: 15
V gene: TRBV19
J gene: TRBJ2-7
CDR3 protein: CASSKGGQRPYEQYF

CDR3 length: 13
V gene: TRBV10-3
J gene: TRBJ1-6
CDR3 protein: CAISEKLNSPLHF

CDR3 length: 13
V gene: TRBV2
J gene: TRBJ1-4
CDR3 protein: CASYRGRDEKLFF

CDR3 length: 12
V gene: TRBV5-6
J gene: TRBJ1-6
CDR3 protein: CASSLRSSPLHF

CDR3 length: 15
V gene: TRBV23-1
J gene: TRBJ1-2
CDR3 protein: CASSVRSRKTYGYTF

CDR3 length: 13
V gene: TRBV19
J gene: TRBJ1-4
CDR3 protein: CASRGDHNEKLFF

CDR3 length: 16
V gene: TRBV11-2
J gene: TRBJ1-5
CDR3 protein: CASSLESRDRVLPQHF

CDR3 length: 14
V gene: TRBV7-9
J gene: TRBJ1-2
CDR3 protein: CASSGGTATNGYTF

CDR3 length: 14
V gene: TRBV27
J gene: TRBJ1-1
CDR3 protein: CASSPAVRTTEAFF

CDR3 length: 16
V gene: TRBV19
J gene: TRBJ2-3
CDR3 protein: CASSITAGGIVDTQYF

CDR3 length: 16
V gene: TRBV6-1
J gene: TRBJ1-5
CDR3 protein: CASSDRLGNSNQPQHF

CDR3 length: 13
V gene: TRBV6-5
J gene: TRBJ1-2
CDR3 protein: CASSRGQFYGYTF

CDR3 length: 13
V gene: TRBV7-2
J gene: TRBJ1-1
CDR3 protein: CASLQGARTEAFF

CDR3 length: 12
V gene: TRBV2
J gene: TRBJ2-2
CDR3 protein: CASRWNTGELFF

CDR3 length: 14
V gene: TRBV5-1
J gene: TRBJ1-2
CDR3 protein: CASSLEQGSYGYTF

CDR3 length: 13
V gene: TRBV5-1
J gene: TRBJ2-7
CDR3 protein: CASSLADGYEQYF

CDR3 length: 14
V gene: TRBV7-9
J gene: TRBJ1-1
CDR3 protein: CASSSGQLNTEAFF